This T cell receptor beta chain derives from a study of cytomegalovirus exposure and HLA in healthy donors. Points on this clone: The antigen is not known.

PCR amplification relied on 60 Vbeta primers (plus 13 Jbeta primers). The assay was immunoSEQ multiplex PCR, and TCRdb's table has in-frame clones only and misses some. The profile shows under 200,000 clones, 83% of them singletons. The CDR3 spans 15 residues. The J segment lost 4 bases and the V segment lost 4 bases, leaving 6 bases of the junction unmatched. CDR1 and CDR2 (germline): SGHRS, YFSETQ. Regarding the study as a whole: When analyzed later, the rates of TCR association showed variation by HLA locus, with DRB1 the most and HLA-C the fewest.

The TCR comes from a man aged 40-55 years in good health and CMV-seropositive. Material: PBMCs. The chain uses TRBV5-1 and TRBJ2-2; 8 positions agree with TRBD1. The CDR3 sequence: CASSPGQGVTGELFF. CDR3 nucleotide sequence: TGCGCCAGCAGCCCTGGACAGGGTGTCACCGGGGAGCTGTTTTTT.